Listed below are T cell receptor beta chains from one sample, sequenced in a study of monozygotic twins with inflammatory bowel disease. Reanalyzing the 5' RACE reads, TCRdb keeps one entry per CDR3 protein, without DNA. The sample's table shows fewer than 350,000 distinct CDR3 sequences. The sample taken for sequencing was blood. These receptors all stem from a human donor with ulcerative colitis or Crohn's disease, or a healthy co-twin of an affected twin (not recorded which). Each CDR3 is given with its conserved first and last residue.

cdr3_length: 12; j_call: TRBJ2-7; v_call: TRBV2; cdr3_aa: CASSRSDYEQYF
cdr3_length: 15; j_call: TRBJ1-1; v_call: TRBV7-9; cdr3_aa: CASSPRLGVTTEAFF
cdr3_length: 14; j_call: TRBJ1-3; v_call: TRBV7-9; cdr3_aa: CDSSLQLSGNTIYF
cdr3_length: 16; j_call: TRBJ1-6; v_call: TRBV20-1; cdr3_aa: CSARQTRDTYNSPLHF
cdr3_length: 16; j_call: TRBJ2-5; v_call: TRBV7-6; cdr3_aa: CASSLEAAQGPETQYF
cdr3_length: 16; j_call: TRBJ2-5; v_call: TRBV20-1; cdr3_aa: CSASPLAGAPQETQYF
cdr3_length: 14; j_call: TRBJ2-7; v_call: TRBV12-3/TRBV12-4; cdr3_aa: CASSLMFSGNEQYF
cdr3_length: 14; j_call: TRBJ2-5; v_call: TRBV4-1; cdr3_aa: CASSQDLTKETQYF
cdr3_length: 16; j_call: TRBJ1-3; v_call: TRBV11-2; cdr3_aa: CASSPDRARAGNTIYF
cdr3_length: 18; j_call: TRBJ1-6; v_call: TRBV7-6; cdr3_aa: CASSQRDPLSSYNSPLHF
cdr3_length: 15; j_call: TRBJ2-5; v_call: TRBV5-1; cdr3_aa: CASSGGQTFQETQYF
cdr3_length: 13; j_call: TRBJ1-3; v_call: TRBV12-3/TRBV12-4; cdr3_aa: CASGPNSGNTIYF
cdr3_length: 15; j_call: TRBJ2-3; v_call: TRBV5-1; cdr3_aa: CASRYTAQGTDTQYF
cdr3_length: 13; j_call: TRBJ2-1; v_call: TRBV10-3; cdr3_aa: CAIKETGVNEQFF
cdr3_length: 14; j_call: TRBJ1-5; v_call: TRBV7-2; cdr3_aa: CASSLWGGNQPQHF
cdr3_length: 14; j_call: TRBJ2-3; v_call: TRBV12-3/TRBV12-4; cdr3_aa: CASSFRHSTDTQYF
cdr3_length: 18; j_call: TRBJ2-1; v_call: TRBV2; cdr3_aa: CASVTLTGLHQGYNEQFF
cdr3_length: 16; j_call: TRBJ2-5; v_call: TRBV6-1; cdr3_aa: CASRKIISWIQETQYF
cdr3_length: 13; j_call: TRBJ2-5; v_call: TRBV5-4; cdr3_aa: CASSIGQEETQYF
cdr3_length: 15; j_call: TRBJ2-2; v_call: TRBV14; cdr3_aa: CASSQRTGVTGELFF
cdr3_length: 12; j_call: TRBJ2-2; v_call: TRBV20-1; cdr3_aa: CSGDKTTGELFF
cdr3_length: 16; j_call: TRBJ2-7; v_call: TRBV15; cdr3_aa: CATRLGLAGEVYEQYF
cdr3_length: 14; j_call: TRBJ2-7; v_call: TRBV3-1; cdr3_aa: CASSQAPGPYEQYF
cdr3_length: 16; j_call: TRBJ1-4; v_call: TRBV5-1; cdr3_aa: CASSLPRDSEGEKLFF
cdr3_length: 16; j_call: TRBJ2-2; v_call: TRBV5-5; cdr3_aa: CASSFGAGGGTGELFF
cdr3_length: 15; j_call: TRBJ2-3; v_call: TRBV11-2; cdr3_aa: CASSLSRPGVDTQYF
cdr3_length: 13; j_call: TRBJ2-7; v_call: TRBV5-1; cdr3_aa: CASSLRESYEQYF
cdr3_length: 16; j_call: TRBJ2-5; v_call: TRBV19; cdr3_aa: CASSPIQRTGEETQYF
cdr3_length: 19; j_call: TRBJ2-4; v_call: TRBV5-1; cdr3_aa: CASSLVPQGAGVDKNIQYF
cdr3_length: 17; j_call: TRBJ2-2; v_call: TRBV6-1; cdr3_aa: CASTRAGRAPNTGELFF
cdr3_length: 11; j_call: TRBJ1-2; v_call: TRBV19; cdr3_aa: CASAAIYGYTF
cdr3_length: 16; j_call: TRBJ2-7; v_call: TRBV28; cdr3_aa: CASSPLSPGGSYGQYF
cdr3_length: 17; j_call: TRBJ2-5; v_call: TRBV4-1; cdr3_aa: CASSQGNQLGKIETQYF
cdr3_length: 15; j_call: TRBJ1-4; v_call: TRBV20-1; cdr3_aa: CSAAETGENYEKLFF
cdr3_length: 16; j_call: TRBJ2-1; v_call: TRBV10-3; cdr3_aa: CAIRGQGSLSYNEQFF
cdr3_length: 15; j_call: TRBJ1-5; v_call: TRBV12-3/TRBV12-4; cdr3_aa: CASSWDWGLGQPQHF
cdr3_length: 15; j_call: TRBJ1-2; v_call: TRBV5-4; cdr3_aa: CASSLGLGRFYGYTF
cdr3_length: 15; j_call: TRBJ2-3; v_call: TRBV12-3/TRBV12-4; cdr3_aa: CASSSIRESPSTQYF
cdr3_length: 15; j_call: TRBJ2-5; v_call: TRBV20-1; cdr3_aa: CSALDGAGVVETQYF
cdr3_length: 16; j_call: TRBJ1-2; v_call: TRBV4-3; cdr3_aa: CASSQEVQVLGGGYTF
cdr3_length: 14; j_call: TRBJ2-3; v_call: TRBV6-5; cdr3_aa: CASSYGTVGDTQYF
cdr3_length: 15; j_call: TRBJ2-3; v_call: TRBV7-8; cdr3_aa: CASSFPRPPTDTQYF
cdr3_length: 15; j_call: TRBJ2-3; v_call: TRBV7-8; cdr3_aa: CASSLGQEGTDTQYF
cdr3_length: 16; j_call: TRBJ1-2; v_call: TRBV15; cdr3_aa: CATSRETGQGKGGYTF
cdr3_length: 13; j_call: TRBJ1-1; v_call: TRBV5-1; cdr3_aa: CASSTDLGTEAFF
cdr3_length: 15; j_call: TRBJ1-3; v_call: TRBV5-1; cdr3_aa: CASSLAASSGNTIYF
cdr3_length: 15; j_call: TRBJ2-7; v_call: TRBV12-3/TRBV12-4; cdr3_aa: CASSPVAGVEYEQYF
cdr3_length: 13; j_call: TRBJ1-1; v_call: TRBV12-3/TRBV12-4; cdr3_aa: CASSFDGNTEAFF
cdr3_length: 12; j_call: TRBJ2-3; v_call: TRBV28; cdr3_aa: CASAGSTDTQYF
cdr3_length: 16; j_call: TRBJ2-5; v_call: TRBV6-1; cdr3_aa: CASSAGTGWTQESQYF
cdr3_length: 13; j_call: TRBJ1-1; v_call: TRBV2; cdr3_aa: CASSVQGWTEAFF